This T cell receptor (beta chain) was retrieved from a study of human T cells and chemical hapten exposure. About this clonotype: At one end, the junction sequence differs from germline, possibly due to a read error.

Time point denoted: pre-sensitization, week 0. Indicated treatment: therapeutic diphenylcyclopropenone sensitization with weekly scalp DPC. A single record per CDR3 protein comes from TCRdb applying MiXCR to the RACE reads. The table records approximately 260,000 distinct CDR3 sequences, 7.5% to 9% of them present only once. Germline-derived CDR1 and CDR2 are MNHNY and SVGAGI (reference sequence). The CDR3 totals 16 residues. This TCR came from a woman between 40 and 50 years old with alopecia areata. Some clones in this sample may be carry-over from other donors' samples. The material was whole blood, obtained in connection with sensitization to the hapten diphenylcyclopropenone (DPC). The chain uses TRBV6-6 and TRBJ2-2; the D gene is possibly TRBD1 (6 bases). As DNA, the CDR3 is TGTGCCAGCAGTTACCCGCTGGGACCAGGGGCCGGGGAGCTTTTTTTT. This encodes CASSYPLGPGAGELFF.